The T cell receptor (beta chain) under discussion was sequenced for a study of cytomegalovirus exposure and HLA in healthy donors. This clone was counted once. PCR involved 60 Vbeta and 13 Jbeta primers. Libraries were prepared by immunoSEQ multiplex PCR; TCRdb keeps only in-frame clonotypes and omits some of them. The profile shows around 200,000 clones, approximately 86% of them singletons. The source of this sequence is a woman aged 30 to 39 in good health and CMV-seronegative. Material: PBMCs.

The CDR3 spells CASSLAVVTNTGELFF. Here the CDR3 DNA reads TGTGCCAGCAGCTTAGCTGTTGTCACGAACACCGGGGAGCTGTTTTTT. The chain couples TRBV7-6 to TRBJ2-2; D gene uncertain. Trimming removed 0 bases at V and 0 bases at J, with 8 bases between. The CDR3 has 16 amino acids. In germline, CDR1 is SGHVS, CDR2 FNYEAQ.